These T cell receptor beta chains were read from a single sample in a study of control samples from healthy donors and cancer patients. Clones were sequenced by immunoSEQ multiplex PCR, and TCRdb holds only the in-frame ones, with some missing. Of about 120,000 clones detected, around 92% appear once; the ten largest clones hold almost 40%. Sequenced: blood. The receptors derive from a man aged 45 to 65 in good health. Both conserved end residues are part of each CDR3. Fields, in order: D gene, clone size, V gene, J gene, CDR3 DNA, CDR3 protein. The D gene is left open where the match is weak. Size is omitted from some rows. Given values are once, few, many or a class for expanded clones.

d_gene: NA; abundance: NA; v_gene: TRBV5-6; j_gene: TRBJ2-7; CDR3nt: TGTGCCAGCAGCTTCATACAGATTTCCTACGAGCAGTACTTC; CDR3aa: CASSFIQISYEQYF
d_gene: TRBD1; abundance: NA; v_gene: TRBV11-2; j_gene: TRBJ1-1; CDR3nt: TGTGCCAGCAGCTTCCATCTCGGGACAGGGATGAACACTGAAGCTTTCTTT; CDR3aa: CASSFHLGTGMNTEAFF
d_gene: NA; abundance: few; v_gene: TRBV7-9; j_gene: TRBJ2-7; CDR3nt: TGTGCCAGCAGCTCGGACATCTCCTACGAGCAGTACTTC; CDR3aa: CASSSDISYEQYF
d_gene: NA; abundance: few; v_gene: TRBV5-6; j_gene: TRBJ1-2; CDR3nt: TGTGCCAGCAGAGACGGGAACTATGGCTACACCTTC; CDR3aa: CASRDGNYGYTF
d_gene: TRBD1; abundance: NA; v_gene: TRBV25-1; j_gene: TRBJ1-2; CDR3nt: TGTGCCAGCAGTGTAACAGGGGGCTCTGGCTACACCTTC; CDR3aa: CASSVTGGSGYTF
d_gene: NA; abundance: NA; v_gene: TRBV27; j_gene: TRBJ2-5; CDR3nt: TGTGCCAGCAGTTTTAAACCTCTCCAAGAGACCCAGTACTTC; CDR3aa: CASSFKPLQETQYF
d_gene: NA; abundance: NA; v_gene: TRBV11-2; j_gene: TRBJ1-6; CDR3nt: TGTGCCAGCAGCTTAGATCCGGGGGCGAGTTCACCCCTCCACTTT; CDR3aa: CASSLDPGASSPLHF
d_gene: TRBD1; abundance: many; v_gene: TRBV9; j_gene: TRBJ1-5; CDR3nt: TGTGCCAGCAGCGTACCCGGGACAGACAATCAGCCCCAGCATTTT; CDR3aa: CASSVPGTDNQPQHF
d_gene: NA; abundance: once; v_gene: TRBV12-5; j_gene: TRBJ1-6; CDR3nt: TGTGCTAGTGGTTTGGTAGTCAGCGGAAGGGTATCACCCCTCCACTTT; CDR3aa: CASGLVVSGRVSPLHF
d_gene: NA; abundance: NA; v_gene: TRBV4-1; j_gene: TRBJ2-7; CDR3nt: TGCGCCAGCAGCCAAGGCAGCTACGAGCAGTACTTC; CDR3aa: CASSQGSYEQYF